These 12 T cell receptor beta chains originate from one sample sequenced in a study of cytomegalovirus exposure and HLA in healthy donors. Amplification used 60 Vbeta primers and 13 Jbeta primers. Profiled with immunoSEQ multiplex PCR; TCRdb holds only in-frame clones, not every one. The sample consists of 150,000 or so clones, approximately 71% of them appearing once. The sequenced sample was PBMCs. Receptors originate from a man younger than 35 in good health and CMV-seropositive.

The CDR3, as DNA: TGTGCCAGCAGTTACTCCCGGACTCCCAAAGGTGGCGAGCAGTACTTC. It translates to CASSYSRTPKGGEQYF. The rearrangement joins TRBV6-5 to TRBJ2-7; tentatively, D is TRBD2 (5 bases). V gave up 0 bases and J gave up 6 bases, with 18 bases separating them. This CDR3 region has 16 residues. Germline lookup yields CDR1 MNHEY and CDR2 SVGAGI.

J is TRBJ2-7 and V is TRBV4-1; 11 bases line up with TRBD2. The CDR3 runs 15 residues. The V gene end was trimmed by 2 bases and the J gene end by 6 bases; junction bases not matched to a gene: 6. Germline V CDR1 and CDR2: MGHRA, YSYEKL. The CDR3 region is CASSQLTSGRPEQYF. CDR3 DNA: TGCGCCAGCAGCCAACTAACTAGCGGGAGACCCGAGCAGTACTTC.

This chain links TRBV27 with TRBJ2-5, with TRBD2 as a possible D gene (5 bases). The CDR3 is 13 residues long. Germline CDR1 is MNHEY and CDR2 is SMNVEV (reference sequence). V lost 8 bases and J 9 bases, leaving 19 bases between the germline ends. The CDR3: CASGISGRPAQYF. For the CDR3, the DNA is TGTGCCAGCGGAATTTCGGGAAGGCCAGCCCAGTACTTC.

The V call is TRBV6-6, the J call TRBJ1-3; D remains unclear. Germline V gene sequence: CDR1 MNHNY, CDR2 SVGAGI (reference sequence). This CDR3 spans 16 amino acids. The ends were cut back, 0 bases at V and 0 bases at J, with 9 bases in the middle. The CDR3 sequence is CASSYSGGNSGNTIYF. The DNA of the CDR3 is TGTGCCAGCAGTTACTCGGGCGGGAACTCTGGAAACACCATATATTTT.

The chain joins TRBV14 to TRBJ2-1, with D possibly matching TRBD2 (5 bases). The CDR3 length is 13 residues. V dropped 4 bases and J dropped 12 bases, with 16 bases sitting between them. Germline CDR1 reads SGHDN; CDR2 reads FVKESK. CDR3 region: CASSPYYRAGQFF. CDR3 in DNA: TGTGCCAGCAGCCCCTACTATCGGGCGGGGCAGTTCTTC. Using reference TRBV14 and TRBJ2-1 for the parts outside the CDR3, the full variable domain is EAGVTQFPSHSVIEKGQTVTLRCDPISGHDNLYWYRRVMGKEIKFLLHFVKESKQDESGMPNNRFLAERTGGTYSTLKVQPAELEDSGVYFCASSPYYRAGQFFGPGTRLTVL.

The chain links TRBV27 to TRBJ2-2; unclear D gene. V was pared by 7 bases and J by 6 bases, with 21 bases between. In germline, CDR1 is MNHEY, CDR2 SMNVEV (reference sequence). This CDR3 spans 16 amino acids. The CDR3 nucleotides read TGTGCCAGCAAGAAAAGCGCCAACCTAGGTGCCGGGGAGCTGTTTTTT. This encodes CASKKSANLGAGELFF.

Here the CDR3 reads CASSQAGVGYEQYF. As DNA, the CDR3 is TGCGCCAGCAGCCAAGCGGGAGTAGGCTACGAGCAGTACTTC. The V and J genes are TRBV4-1 and TRBJ2-7, with D tentatively TRBD2 (6 bases). V was trimmed by 1 base and J by 3 bases, leaving 10 bases between them. Germline-derived CDR1 and CDR2 are MGHRA and YSYEKL. The length of the CDR3 is 14 residues.

V usage is TRBV7-2 and J usage is TRBJ2-3; TRBD2 agrees at 9 bases. The junction had 15 bases not matched to a gene; V was cut back by 8 bases and J by 6 bases. Germline assignment: CDR1 SGHTA and CDR2 FQGNSA. The CDR3 totals 16 residues. CDR3 bases: TGTGCCAGCTCCCTCTCGGGTCTAGCGGGACGGGATACGCAGTATTTT. This gives the protein CASSLSGLAGRDTQYF.

This clone was counted once. The chain couples TRBV28 to TRBJ2-4; 11 nucleotides match TRBD2. The germline V gene encodes CDR1 MDHEN and CDR2 SYDVKM. With V trimmed by 6 bases and J by 3 bases, 4 bases remained unmatched. The CDR3 is made up of 15 amino acids. The CDR3 sequence is CASSISGRGKNIQYF. The CDR3 region has the DNA TGTGCCAGCAGCATTAGCGGGAGGGGCAAAAACATTCAGTACTTC.

This sequence joins TRBV2 and TRBJ2-1, with TRBD2 matching 10 bases. Germline V gene data show CDR1 as SNHLY and CDR2 as FYNNEI. The CDR3 spans 14 residues. J lost 7 bases, V lost 6 bases, and 6 bases had no gene match. In nucleotides, the CDR3 is TGTGCCAGCAGCCAGCGGGAGGGCCATAATGAGCAGTTCTTC. It codes for CASSQREGHNEQFF.

V usage is TRBV5-3 and J usage is TRBJ1-1; 10 nucleotides match TRBD1. TRBV5-3 is noted as an ORF with a role that remains uncertain. The CDR3 consists of 12 residues. V gave up 7 bases and J gave up 11 bases; unmatched junction bases: 8. CDR3 in amino acids: CAREPRDRGAFF. CDR3 coding DNA: TGTGCCAGAGAGCCCCGGGACAGGGGCGCTTTCTTT.

The V call is TRBV28, the J call TRBJ1-1; 10 bases map to TRBD1. The CDR3 extends over 17 amino acids. Germline lookup yields CDR1 MDHEN and CDR2 SYDVKM. J lost 2 bases, V lost 3 bases, and 9 bases had no gene match. In DNA, the CDR3 is TGTGCCAGCAGTTTTCGGGGACAGGGGATCTTTAACACTGAAGCTTTCTTT. This gives the protein CASSFRGQGIFNTEAFF.